Shown below are 15 T cell receptor beta chains from a single sample sequenced in a study of shared clonotypes between healthy human individuals. Measured with immunoSEQ multiplex PCR; TCRdb has only the in-frame clones, and not every one. The sample yields roughly 760,000 clones, under 80% seen once. Sequencing used memory CD4+ T cells sorted from blood. As to subset: CD45RA-negative fraction. All receptors derive from a woman in her 30s in good health.

This clone was observed once. The chain couples TRBV6-5 to TRBJ2-1, with D perhaps matching TRBD1 (5 bases). CDR1 is MNHEY, CDR2 SVGAGI, per germline. The CDR3 is made up of 11 amino acids. The V end was cut by 6 bases, the J end by 9 bases, with 9 bases between. The CDR3 nucleotides are TGTGCCAGCAGCGCGCAGGGTGAGCAGTTCTTC. This gives the protein CASSAQGEQFF.

The chain combines TRBV28 with TRBJ1-2, with D hard to call. CDR1 and CDR2 (germline): MDHEN, SYDVKM. V lost 10 bases, J lost 3 bases, and 15 bases lay in between. This CDR3 has 13 residues. CDR3 nucleotides: TGTGCCACCATCAATAAAGGGTACTATGGCTACACCTTC. Translating it yields CATINKGYYGYTF.

The chain is built from TRBV29-1 and TRBJ2-3; D perhaps matches TRBD1 (6 bases). The germline gives CDR1 SQVTM, CDR2 ANQGSEA. This CDR3 contains 14 residues. V was cut by 4 bases and J by 2 bases, with 13 bases left in between. The CDR3 DNA follows: TGCAGCGTTGGCCAGGGGATCGACACAGATACGCAGTATTTT. Translated, it gives CSVGQGIDTDTQYF.

The chain links TRBV30 to TRBJ2-1, with TRBD2 as a possible D gene (6 bases). The CDR3 length is 23 residues. The ends were cut back, 3 bases at V and 0 bases at J, with 36 bases in the middle. Germline-derived CDR1 and CDR2 are GTSNPN and SVGIG (reference sequence). The CDR3 bases are TGTGCCTGGAGCAAAAGAGATTGGTCTTGGGGATCGGGGGACCCTAACTCCTACAATGAGCAGTTCTTC. It is translated as CAWSKRDWSWGSGDPNSYNEQFF.

CDR3 sequence: CASSSGSRAGQPQHF. CDR3 nucleotide sequence: TGTGCCAGCAGTTCTGGGAGTCGGGCGGGTCAGCCCCAGCATTTT. This rearrangement joins TRBV28 to TRBJ1-5; no firm D call. The V end lost 4 bases, the J end lost 6 bases, and 16 bases lay between the germline ends. CDR3 length: 15 residues. Germline values: CDR1 MDHEN, CDR2 SYDVKM.

V usage is TRBV4-1 and J usage is TRBJ2-1; weak D call: TRBD2 (6 bases). Germline V gives CDR1 MGHRA, CDR2 YSYEKL. The V end was cut by 2 bases, the J end by 7 bases, with 9 bases between. This CDR3 comprises 13 residues. The CDR3 sequence is CASSQISGNEQFF. The CDR3 bases are TGCGCCAGCAGCCAAATAAGCGGGAATGAGCAGTTCTTC.

The rearrangement joins TRBV2 to TRBJ2-2; weak D call: TRBD1 (5 bases). This CDR3 spans 14 amino acids. CDR1 is SNHLY, CDR2 FYNNEI, per germline. Deletions cut 3 bases from V and 5 bases from J, with 10 bases between. DNA of the CDR3: TGTGCCAGCAGTGAGGGGCAGAAAACCGGGGAGCTGTTTTTT. Its translation: CASSEGQKTGELFF.

The chain recombines TRBV18 with TRBJ1-1; D is possibly TRBD1 (5 bases). V dropped 3 bases and J dropped 1 base, with 12 bases sitting between them. The CDR3 covers 15 residues. CDR1 KGHSH and CDR2 LQKENI come from the germline V gene. This CDR3 reads CASSPAGTRNTEAFF. In DNA, the CDR3 is TGTGCCAGCTCACCTGCAGGGACCAGGAACACTGAAGCTTTCTTT.

This chain uses TRBV6-1 with TRBJ2-6; D gene unclear. V was shortened by 6 bases and J by 4 bases, with 10 bases between the two germline ends. CDR3 length: 14 residues. Germline lookup yields CDR1 MNHNS and CDR2 SASEGT. The CDR3 bases are TGTGCCAGCAGCTCTCCTTACGGGGCCAACGTCCTGACTTTC. Residues: CASSSPYGANVLTF.

The chain uses TRBV6-5 and TRBJ1-2; no reliable D call. Trimming took 6 bases from V and 0 from J, leaving 8 bases between them. CDR1 and CDR2 (germline): MNHEY, SVGAGI. This CDR3 comprises 13 residues. The DNA for the CDR3 is TGTGCCAGCAGCCCCGGGACTAACTATGGCTACACCTTC. It is translated as CASSPGTNYGYTF.

This rearrangement joins TRBV9 to TRBJ2-3, with D maybe TRBD2 (5 bases). This CDR3 region has 14 residues. The germline gives CDR1 SGDLS, CDR2 YYNGEE. V shed 3 bases and J shed 6 bases, with 14 bases lying between them. CDR3 coding DNA: TGTGCCAGCAGCGGCGACCAGCCGGGGGATACGCAGTATTTT. Its translation: CASSGDQPGDTQYF.

The V call is TRBV28, the J call TRBJ2-3; D is unresolved. The CDR3 extends over 15 amino acids. CDR1 is MDHEN, CDR2 SYDVKM, per germline. V was trimmed by 8 bases and J by 1 base, leaving 16 bases between them. The CDR3 nucleotides are TGTGCCAGCCTAGGCAAGGCGTCTGGCACAGATACGCAGTATTTT. As protein: CASLGKASGTDTQYF.

With regard to this clone: This may stem from a read error, because a much larger clone lies one nucleotide away. Here the CDR3 DNA reads TGTGCCAGCAGCTTAGGACTAGCGGGCTACGAGCAGTACTTC. Its translation is CASSLGLAGYEQYF. The chain carries TRBV7-8 and TRBJ2-7, with TRBD2 matching 10 bases. The CDR3 consists of 14 residues. With 1 base clipped from V and 3 bases from J, the junction kept 0 bases outside the gene matches. The germline gives CDR1 SGHVS, CDR2 FQNEAQ.

V is TRBV5-1 and J is TRBJ2-3, with D possibly being TRBD2 (6 bases). Per germline, CDR1 SGHRS and CDR2 YFSETQ. Trimming cost V 5 bases and J 2 bases, with 12 bases left between them. CDR3 length: 14 amino acids. The CDR3 DNA follows: TGCGCCAGCAGTCCCCCTAGCGTCACAGATACGCAGTATTTT. Translating it yields CASSPPSVTDTQYF.

As DNA, the CDR3 is TGTGCCAGCAGTGAACAGCCCGGGGAGCAGTTCTTC. The encoded protein is CASSEQPGEQFF. The rearrangement uses TRBV2 and TRBJ2-1; D is uncertain. Germline CDR1 is SNHLY and CDR2 is FYNNEI. CDR3 length equals 12 residues. V gave up 2 bases and J gave up 10 bases, with 9 bases separating them. Supplemented by reference TRBV2 and TRBJ2-1, the full variable domain reads EPEVTQTPSHQVTQMGQEVILRCVPISNHLYFYWYRQILGQKVEFLVSFYNNEISEKSEIFDDQFSVERPDGSNFTLKIRSTKLEDSAMYFCASSEQPGEQFFGPGTRLTVL.